Listed below are T cell receptor beta chains from one sample, sequenced in a study of blood T cells in healthy people across ages. TCRdb analysed the 5' RACE reads with MiXCR anew, one entry per CDR3 protein. The sample has a few hundred thousand distinct CDR3 sequences; roughly a quarter are singletons. The sequencing input was blood. These receptors were obtained from a woman in her seventies in good health. Each CDR3 is given with its conserved first and last residue. A D gene is named only where the DNA matches it firmly. For some rows the clone size is stated as once, few or many, or as a class when expanded; others skip it.

clone_size d_call cdr3_length j_call v_call cdr3_aa cdr3_nt
many TRBD2 15 TRBJ2-5 TRBV28 CASKAGGDNSGTQYF TGTGCCAGCAAGGCGGGAGGGGACAATTCAGGGACCCAGTACTTC
once TRBD2 14 TRBJ2-5 TRBV20-1 CSAGLAGGSETQYF TGCAGTGCTGGACTAGCGGGAGGGTCAGAGACCCAGTACTTC
NA NA 15 TRBJ1-4 TRBV9 CASSVNAGGNEKLFF TGTGCCAGCAGCGTCAACGCCGGCGGCAATGAGAAACTGTTTTTT
NA TRBD1 15 TRBJ1-2 TRBV7-3 CASSPQGGQGLGYTF TGTGCCAGCAGCCCACAGGGGGGGCAGGGCCTCGGCTACACCTTC
many TRBD1 15 TRBJ2-1 TRBV29-1 CSVEVRGQGNNEQFF TGCAGCGTTGAAGTTCGCGGACAGGGTAACAATGAGCAGTTCTTC
NA NA 13 TRBJ2-7 TRBV29-1 CSVYKGFGGEQYF TGCAGCGTTTATAAGGGCTTCGGGGGAGAGCAGTACTTC
NA TRBD2 15 TRBJ2-7 TRBV10-2 CASSKSPGTSGEQYF TGCGCCAGCAGTAAGAGTCCCGGGACTAGCGGCGAGCAGTACTTC
few NA 12 TRBJ1-2 TRBV6-6 CASSYSTGGYTF TGTGCCAGCAGTTACTCCACAGGCGGCTACACCTTC
NA TRBD2 16 TRBJ2-6 TRBV20-1 CSASGGGSSGANVLTF TGCAGTGCCTCGGGGGGAGGGAGCTCTGGGGCCAACGTCCTGACTTTC
NA NA 13 TRBJ2-5 TRBV2 CASSQTHVETQYF TGTGCCAGCAGTCAGACTCATGTGGAGACCCAGTACTTC
once NA 17 TRBJ2-1 TRBV11-2 CASSLDQRERSFNQQFF TGTGCCAGCAGCTTAGATCAACGGGAGCGCTCTTTCAATCAGCAGTTCTTC
many NA 14 TRBJ1-4 TRBV28 CASGSPLFNEKLFF TGTGCCAGCGGTAGTCCCCTTTTCAATGAAAAACTGTTTTTT
NA TRBD1 17 TRBJ1-2 TRBV14 CASSQALPGQGMYGYTF TGTGCCAGCAGCCAAGCTTTGCCGGGACAGGGGATGTACGGCTACACCTTC
NA NA 18 TRBJ2-4 TRBV5-5 CASSLASDARLHLNIQYF TGTGCCAGCAGCTTGGCGAGCGACGCGAGACTTCACTTAAACATTCAGTACTTC
few NA 12 TRBJ2-1 TRBV27 CASRRLDSGLYF TGTGCCAGCAGGCGGCTGGACAGCGGGTTGTACTTC
NA TRBD2 17 TRBJ2-3 TRBV12-3/TRBV12-4 CASSQQLSGGGTDTQYF TGTGCCAGCAGTCAACAGCTTAGCGGGGGGGGCACAGATACGCAGTATTTT
few NA 14 TRBJ2-1 TRBV4-3 CASSQDLGDDEQFF TGCGCCAGCAGCCAAGATCTCGGGGATGATGAGCAGTTCTTC